A selection of T cell receptor beta chains follows, all from one sample in a study of CD8 T cells in ankylosing spondylitis. TCRdb reprocessed the 5' RACE reads with MiXCR, giving one entry per CDR3 protein. The sample consists of 250,000 to 300,000 distinct CDR3 sequences, more than 15% of them appearing once. Sequenced sample: blood, either unsorted or a sorted T cell fraction (not recorded which). The receptors were sampled from a male donor with ankylosing spondylitis or in good health (not recorded which). CDR3s include the opening cysteine and the closing phenylalanine or tryptophan. The order of the fields is V gene, D gene, J gene, clone size, CDR3 protein, CDR3 DNA. D genes are given only for firm matches. Rows may omit the clone size; those that give it use once, few, many or a size class.

v_gene: TRBV9; d_gene: TRBD2; j_gene: TRBJ2-2; abundance: NA; CDR3aa: CASSVEDSGVGELFF; CDR3nt: TGTGCCAGCAGCGTAGAGGATAGCGGGGTCGGGGAGCTGTTTTTT
v_gene: TRBV12-3/TRBV12-4; d_gene: TRBD1; j_gene: TRBJ1-1; abundance: NA; CDR3aa: CASTGTGLNTEAFF; CDR3nt: TGTGCCAGCACCGGGACAGGGTTGAACACTGAAGCTTTCTTT
v_gene: TRBV28; d_gene: TRBD2; j_gene: TRBJ2-1; abundance: NA; CDR3aa: CASSWTSGSGNEQFF; CDR3nt: TGTGCCAGCAGTTGGACTAGCGGGAGCGGCAATGAGCAGTTCTTC
v_gene: TRBV5-1; d_gene: NA; j_gene: TRBJ2-3; abundance: few; CDR3aa: CASSFWTDTQYF; CDR3nt: TGCGCCAGCAGCTTCTGGACAGATACGCAGTATTTT
v_gene: TRBV12-3/TRBV12-4; d_gene: TRBD1; j_gene: TRBJ1-4; abundance: NA; CDR3aa: CASSPTGGGGVGEKLFF; CDR3nt: TGTGCCAGCAGTCCCACAGGGGGCGGAGGTGTCGGTGAAAAACTGTTTTTT
v_gene: TRBV15; d_gene: NA; j_gene: TRBJ2-7; abundance: NA; CDR3aa: CATSRAHRDTTYEQYF; CDR3nt: TGTGCCACCAGCAGGGCGCACCGGGACACGACCTACGAGCAGTACTTC
v_gene: TRBV3-1; d_gene: NA; j_gene: TRBJ2-7; abundance: few; CDR3aa: CASSLRRRPVLEQYF; CDR3nt: TGTGCCAGCAGCCTTCGGAGACGCCCCGTTTTAGAGCAGTACTTC
v_gene: TRBV6-1; d_gene: NA; j_gene: TRBJ2-1; abundance: NA; CDR3aa: CASCPGGFAYNEQFF; CDR3nt: TGTGCCAGCTGCCCTGGGGGGTTCGCCTACAATGAGCAGTTCTTC
v_gene: TRBV29-1; d_gene: NA; j_gene: TRBJ2-5; abundance: NA; CDR3aa: CSVAGTHEETQYF; CDR3nt: TGCAGCGTTGCCGGGACCCACGAGGAGACCCAGTACTTC
v_gene: TRBV5-1; d_gene: TRBD1; j_gene: TRBJ2-1; abundance: many; CDR3aa: CASSPPLRGTLVEQFF; CDR3nt: TGCGCCAGCAGCCCACCCCTCAGGGGGACCTTGGTTGAGCAGTTCTTC
v_gene: TRBV7-8; d_gene: TRBD2; j_gene: TRBJ2-3; abundance: NA; CDR3aa: CASSSSGSQIDTQYF; CDR3nt: TGTGCCAGCAGCTCTAGCGGGAGCCAGATAGATACGCAGTATTTT
v_gene: TRBV12-3/TRBV12-4; d_gene: TRBD1; j_gene: TRBJ2-3; abundance: NA; CDR3aa: CASSGQGLTDTQYF; CDR3nt: TGTGCCAGCAGCGGACAGGGTCTAACAGATACGCAGTATTTT
v_gene: TRBV12-3/TRBV12-4; d_gene: NA; j_gene: TRBJ2-2; abundance: NA; CDR3aa: CASSLFAGFGELFF; CDR3nt: TGTGCCAGCAGTTTATTTGCGGGGTTCGGGGAGCTGTTTTTT
v_gene: TRBV12-3/TRBV12-4; d_gene: NA; j_gene: TRBJ2-7; abundance: NA; CDR3aa: CASSPSWDSYEQYF; CDR3nt: TGTGCCAGCAGTCCTTCCTGGGACTCCTACGAGCAGTACTTC
v_gene: TRBV6-5; d_gene: NA; j_gene: TRBJ2-7; abundance: NA; CDR3aa: CASSYSTYEDSSSYEQYF; CDR3nt: TGTGCCAGCAGTTACTCGACCTACGAGGATTCAAGCTCCTACGAGCAGTACTTC
v_gene: TRBV5-8; d_gene: NA; j_gene: TRBJ2-7; abundance: many; CDR3aa: CASSLGTPSYEQYF; CDR3nt: TGTGCCAGCAGCTTGGGGACACCCTCCTACGAGCAGTACTTC
v_gene: TRBV4-1; d_gene: NA; j_gene: TRBJ1-4; abundance: few; CDR3aa: CASSQQNTGSNEKLFF; CDR3nt: TGCGCCAGCAGCCAACAAAATACCGGGTCCAATGAAAAACTGTTTTTT
v_gene: TRBV4-3; d_gene: NA; j_gene: TRBJ2-7; abundance: NA; CDR3aa: CASSQDGEVSYEQYF; CDR3nt: TGCGCCAGCAGCCAAGACGGAGAGGTTTCCTACGAGCAGTACTTC
v_gene: TRBV27; d_gene: NA; j_gene: TRBJ1-2; abundance: few; CDR3aa: CASSSSTEIGGYGYTF; CDR3nt: NA
v_gene: TRBV6-1; d_gene: NA; j_gene: TRBJ2-1; abundance: few; CDR3aa: CASSESTANNEQFF; CDR3nt: TGTGCCAGCAGTGAAAGTACGGCAAACAATGAGCAGTTCTTC
v_gene: TRBV19; d_gene: TRBD1; j_gene: TRBJ1-5; abundance: few; CDR3aa: CASSQTGTGYQPQHF; CDR3nt: TGTGCCAGTAGTCAGACCGGGACAGGGTATCAGCCCCAGCATTTT